Listed below are T cell receptor beta chains from one sample, sequenced in a study of T cell responses to AZD1222 COVID-19 vaccine. The method was immunoSEQ multiplex PCR; TCRdb's version includes in-frame clones alone and lacks a portion of them. The sample has 150,000 to 200,000 clones, around 93% seen once. Specimen: peripheral blood, collected on day 0 of AZD1222 vaccination. Receptor source: an adult in good health. Both conserved end residues are part of each CDR3. D genes are given only for firm matches. Only part of the rows carry a size: once, few, many, or a class if the clone is expanded.

CDR3aa: CAWSPAGRGQPQHF
CDR3nt: TGTGCCTGGAGCCCCGCGGGCAGAGGTCAGCCCCAGCATTTT
d_gene: .
abundance: .
j_gene: TRBJ1-5
v_gene: TRBV30

CDR3aa: CASRRHGTVGQPQHF
CDR3nt: TGTGCCAGCAGACGGCACGGGACCGTGGGACAGCCCCAGCATTTT
d_gene: .
abundance: .
j_gene: TRBJ1-5
v_gene: TRBV28

CDR3aa: CASSESDPGGTDTQYF
CDR3nt: TGTGCCAGCAGTGAATCTGATCCCGGGGGCACAGATACGCAGTATTTT
d_gene: .
abundance: .
j_gene: TRBJ2-3
v_gene: TRBV2

CDR3aa: CASSLGGGPLHF
CDR3nt: TGTGCCAGCAGTTTAGGGGGCGGTCCCCTCCACTTT
d_gene: TRBD1
abundance: .
j_gene: TRBJ1-6
v_gene: TRBV6-6

CDR3aa: CATSDPGDSQTQYF
CDR3nt: TGTGCCACCAGTGATCCCGGGGACTCACAGACCCAGTACTTC
d_gene: .
abundance: .
j_gene: TRBJ2-5
v_gene: TRBV24-1

CDR3aa: CASSQVVGAIGELFF
CDR3nt: TGTGCCAGCAGCCAAGTGGTAGGGGCGATCGGGGAGCTGTTTTTT
d_gene: .
abundance: .
j_gene: TRBJ2-2
v_gene: TRBV3-1/TRBV3-2

CDR3aa: CASSVVQDRGRDTQYF
CDR3nt: TGTGCCAGCAGCGTAGTTCAGGACAGGGGTAGGGATACGCAGTATTTT
d_gene: TRBD1
abundance: .
j_gene: TRBJ2-3
v_gene: TRBV9

CDR3aa: CASSRVAPPETQYF
CDR3nt: TGTGCCAGCAGTCGTGTGGCGCCCCCAGAGACCCAGTACTTC
d_gene: .
abundance: .
j_gene: TRBJ2-5
v_gene: TRBV6-5

CDR3aa: CSVYRQFDPTGELFF
CDR3nt: TGCAGCGTTTACCGACAGTTCGATCCCACCGGGGAGCTGTTTTTT
d_gene: .
abundance: .
j_gene: TRBJ2-2
v_gene: TRBV29-1

CDR3aa: CASSRTGGTEAFF
CDR3nt: TGTGCCAGCAGCCGTACAGGGGGCACTGAAGCTTTCTTT
d_gene: TRBD1
abundance: .
j_gene: TRBJ1-1
v_gene: TRBV14

CDR3aa: CASSSGTKGYTF
CDR3nt: TGTGCCAGCAGCTCCGGGACGAAAGGCTACACCTTC
d_gene: .
abundance: .
j_gene: TRBJ1-2
v_gene: TRBV5-5

CDR3aa: CASSGGGTYNEQFF
CDR3nt: TGCGCCAGCTCCGGGGGGGGCACCTACAATGAGCAGTTCTTC
d_gene: TRBD2
abundance: .
j_gene: TRBJ2-1
v_gene: TRBV10-1

CDR3aa: CASSPGTASNQPQHF
CDR3nt: TGTGCCAGCTCACCAGGGACAGCTAGCAATCAGCCCCAGCATTTT
d_gene: TRBD1
abundance: .
j_gene: TRBJ1-5
v_gene: TRBV18

CDR3aa: CASSFRSRGSTDTQYF
CDR3nt: TGTGCCAGCAGCTTTCGGAGCCGGGGTTCCACAGATACGCAGTATTTT
d_gene: .
abundance: .
j_gene: TRBJ2-3
v_gene: TRBV5-6

CDR3aa: CASREGTLSGQPQHF
CDR3nt: TGTGCCAGCAGGGAAGGGACCCTAAGTGGTCAGCCCCAGCATTTT
d_gene: .
abundance: .
j_gene: TRBJ1-5
v_gene: TRBV2

CDR3aa: CASSSEISGFTYNEQFF
CDR3nt: TGTGCCAGCAGCTCTGAAATATCGGGCTTCACCTACAATGAGCAGTTCTTC
d_gene: .
abundance: .
j_gene: TRBJ2-1
v_gene: TRBV7-2

CDR3aa: CASSQGVGEEKLFF
CDR3nt: TGCGCCAGCAGCCAAGGTGTAGGTGAGGAAAAACTGTTTTTT
d_gene: .
abundance: .
j_gene: TRBJ1-4
v_gene: TRBV4-3

CDR3aa: CASRHLLAGGNEQYF
CDR3nt: TGTGCCAGCAGACATCTACTAGCGGGAGGTAACGAGCAGTACTTC
d_gene: TRBD2
abundance: .
j_gene: TRBJ2-7
v_gene: TRBV3-1/TRBV3-2

CDR3aa: CASSLPQGGSYGYTF
CDR3nt: TGTGCCAGCAGTCTCCCCCAGGGGGGAAGCTATGGCTACACCTTC
d_gene: TRBD1
abundance: .
j_gene: TRBJ1-2
v_gene: TRBV28

CDR3aa: CASSFRTGATEAFF
CDR3nt: TGTGCCAGCAGTTTTAGGACAGGGGCCACTGAAGCTTTCTTT
d_gene: TRBD1
abundance: .
j_gene: TRBJ1-1
v_gene: TRBV27

CDR3aa: CASMDRGQGKLFF
CDR3nt: TGTGCCAGCATGGACAGGGGGCAGGGGAAACTGTTTTTT
d_gene: TRBD1
abundance: .
j_gene: TRBJ1-4
v_gene: TRBV6-5

CDR3aa: CASSGGLDYEQYF
CDR3nt: TGTGCCAGCAGCGGTGGACTAGACTACGAGCAGTACTTC
d_gene: TRBD2
abundance: .
j_gene: TRBJ2-7
v_gene: TRBV5-6

CDR3aa: CASSIWTGDQPQHF
CDR3nt: TGTGCCAGTAGTATATGGACAGGGGATCAGCCCCAGCATTTT
d_gene: TRBD1
abundance: .
j_gene: TRBJ1-5
v_gene: TRBV19

CDR3aa: CAISEPGLGHTDTQYF
CDR3nt: TGTGCCATCAGTGAACCGGGACTGGGACACACAGATACGCAGTATTTT
d_gene: .
abundance: .
j_gene: TRBJ2-3
v_gene: TRBV10-3

CDR3aa: CASGPGTGYSGNTIYF
CDR3nt: TGTGCCAGCGGTCCCGGGACAGGATACTCTGGAAACACCATATATTTT
d_gene: TRBD1
abundance: .
j_gene: TRBJ1-3
v_gene: TRBV27

CDR3aa: CASTNPGTGATNEKLFF
CDR3nt: TGTGCCAGCACAAACCCTGGGACAGGGGCAACTAATGAAAAACTGTTTTTT
d_gene: TRBD1
abundance: .
j_gene: TRBJ1-4
v_gene: TRBV28

CDR3aa: CASSPGTGMRTF
CDR3nt: TGTGCCAGCAGTCCCGGGACAGGGATGAGGACCTTC
d_gene: TRBD1
abundance: .
j_gene: TRBJ1-2
v_gene: TRBV12-3/TRBV12-4

CDR3aa: CASSARTLVGKYGYTF
CDR3nt: TGTGCCAGCAGTGCCCGGACCCTCGTCGGGAAATATGGCTACACCTTC
d_gene: .
abundance: .
j_gene: TRBJ1-2
v_gene: TRBV6-1

CDR3aa: CASRRTGGENQPQHF
CDR3nt: TGTGCCAGCCGGAGGACAGGGGGCGAGAATCAGCCCCAGCATTTT
d_gene: TRBD1
abundance: .
j_gene: TRBJ1-5
v_gene: TRBV19

CDR3aa: CASSLGLSSYEQYF
CDR3nt: TGTGCCAGCAGTTTGGGTCTCAGCTCCTACGAGCAGTACTTC
d_gene: .
abundance: .
j_gene: TRBJ2-7
v_gene: TRBV28

CDR3aa: CASSPWHLARGGSSYNEQFF
CDR3nt: TGTGCCAGCAGCCCCTGGCACCTAGCGCGGGGGGGAAGCTCCTACAATGAGCAGTTCTTC
d_gene: TRBD2
abundance: .
j_gene: TRBJ2-1
v_gene: TRBV14

CDR3aa: CASRHQAAEGNVEGYTF
CDR3nt: TGTGCCAGTAGGCATCAGGCAGCGGAAGGTAATGTGGAGGGCTACACCTTC
d_gene: .
abundance: .
j_gene: TRBJ1-2
v_gene: TRBV19

CDR3aa: CASSEGAAPSTDTQYF
CDR3nt: TGTGCCAGCAGTGAAGGGGCGGCACCGAGCACAGATACGCAGTATTTT
d_gene: .
abundance: .
j_gene: TRBJ2-3
v_gene: TRBV6-1

CDR3aa: CASSLGTGKQMNTEAFF
CDR3nt: TGTGCCAGCAGCTTAGGAACAGGGAAACAAATGAACACTGAAGCTTTCTTT
d_gene: .
abundance: few
j_gene: TRBJ1-1
v_gene: TRBV7-2

CDR3aa: CASSLSSQVHTGELFF
CDR3nt: TGTGCCAGCAGTTTAAGTTCACAGGTGCACACCGGGGAGCTGTTTTTT
d_gene: .
abundance: .
j_gene: TRBJ2-2
v_gene: TRBV27

CDR3aa: CASSSGDSADYNEQFF
CDR3nt: TGTGCCAGCAGCTCGGGGGACTCCGCGGACTACAATGAGCAGTTCTTC
d_gene: .
abundance: .
j_gene: TRBJ2-1
v_gene: TRBV5-8

CDR3aa: CASSDVHLRTGELFF
CDR3nt: TGTGCCAGCAGTGATGTACATCTTCGAACCGGGGAGCTGTTTTTT
d_gene: .
abundance: .
j_gene: TRBJ2-2
v_gene: TRBV25-1

CDR3aa: CASSLMVGVAFANTGELFF
CDR3nt: TGTGCCAGCAGCTTAATGGTTGGAGTAGCGTTCGCGAACACCGGGGAGCTGTTTTTT
d_gene: .
abundance: .
j_gene: TRBJ2-2
v_gene: TRBV7-9

CDR3aa: CASSPTGVTEAFF
CDR3nt: TGTGCCAGCAGTCCAACAGGGGTCACTGAAGCTTTCTTT
d_gene: TRBD1
abundance: once
j_gene: TRBJ1-1
v_gene: TRBV7-2

CDR3aa: CSVVGHSRGNTEAFF
CDR3nt: TGCAGCGTTGTTGGGCACTCACGGGGGAACACTGAAGCTTTCTTT
d_gene: .
abundance: .
j_gene: TRBJ1-1
v_gene: TRBV29-1

CDR3aa: CASSWRQGRVEKLFF
CDR3nt: TGTGCCAGCAGTTGGAGACAGGGAAGGGTTGAAAAACTGTTTTTT
d_gene: TRBD1
abundance: .
j_gene: TRBJ1-4
v_gene: TRBV6-5

CDR3aa: CASSWPAPGGVTEAFF
CDR3nt: TGTGCCAGCAGCTGGCCGGCCCCAGGGGGAGTCACTGAAGCTTTCTTT
d_gene: TRBD1
abundance: few
j_gene: TRBJ1-1
v_gene: TRBV5-5

CDR3aa: CASRPGTSEAFF
CDR3nt: TGTGCCAGCAGACCCGGGACAAGTGAAGCTTTCTTT
d_gene: .
abundance: .
j_gene: TRBJ1-1
v_gene: TRBV6-5

CDR3aa: CASRDRGNEKLFF
CDR3nt: TGTGCCAGTCGGGACAGGGGGAATGAAAAACTGTTTTTT
d_gene: TRBD1
abundance: .
j_gene: TRBJ1-4
v_gene: TRBV19

CDR3aa: CASSLWASGTERETQYF
CDR3nt: TGTGCCAGCAGCTTATGGGCTAGCGGGACAGAGAGGGAGACCCAGTACTTC
d_gene: TRBD2
abundance: .
j_gene: TRBJ2-5
v_gene: TRBV11-2

CDR3aa: CASSPSIGSGANVLTF
CDR3nt: TGTGCCAGCAGTCCGTCAATCGGCTCTGGGGCCAACGTCCTGACTTTC
d_gene: .
abundance: .
j_gene: TRBJ2-6
v_gene: TRBV28

CDR3aa: CASSTGVGYTF
CDR3nt: TGTGCCAGCAGTACCGGGGTTGGCTACACCTTC
d_gene: .
abundance: .
j_gene: TRBJ1-2
v_gene: TRBV28

CDR3aa: CASSVFPGEGTEAFF
CDR3nt: TGTGCCAGCAGCGTATTTCCGGGCGAGGGCACTGAAGCTTTCTTT
d_gene: .
abundance: .
j_gene: TRBJ1-1
v_gene: TRBV9